These T cell receptor beta chains were read from a single sample in a study of T-cell memory formation after mild COVID-19. TCRdb fed the 5' RACE reads into MiXCR, producing one record per CDR3 protein. This sample has 250,000 to 300,000 distinct CDR3 sequences, with about a sixth found just once. The source material was PBMCs or a T cell subset sorted from them (not recorded which). These receptors all come from a young man who had mild COVID-19 (a few samples of this study predate the infection). Cell type and time point are not known. Both conserved end residues are part of each CDR3. D genes are given only for firm matches. Clone size is stated in some rows and not others, as once, few, many or a class when expanded.

TRBJ2-1 many TRBV11-2 NA TGTGCCAGCAGGAGGGGGGGCCGCAATGAGCAGTTCTTC CASRRGGRNEQFF
TRBJ2-7 NA TRBV7-2 TRBD2 TGTGCCAGCAGCTTATTTGCGGCGGGGGGGGAGTCCTACGAGCAGTACTTC CASSLFAAGGESYEQYF
TRBJ1-6 NA TRBV5-6 TRBD1 TGTGCCAGCAGCTTTGGGACAGATACACCCCTCCACTTT CASSFGTDTPLHF
TRBJ2-1 few TRBV14 TRBD2 TGTGCCAGCAGTCCTCTAGCGGGCCTTCCGGATGAGCAGTTCTTC CASSPLAGLPDEQFF
TRBJ2-3 few TRBV7-2 TRBD2 TGTGCCAGCAGCCCGCAAGCGGGGAGGACAGATACGCAGTATTTT CASSPQAGRTDTQYF
TRBJ2-1 NA TRBV6-2/TRBV6-3 NA TGTGCCAGCAGTTACGGATCCAATGAGCAGTTCTTC CASSYGSNEQFF
TRBJ1-5 many TRBV5-1 TRBD1 TGCGCCAGCAGCTTCGGGGACAGGGCAAATCAGCCCCAGCATTTT CASSFGDRANQPQHF
TRBJ2-3 few TRBV2 NA TGTGCCAGCAGTGCTAGGACAGTCACAGATACGCAGTATTTT CASSARTVTDTQYF
TRBJ2-3 few TRBV4-3 NA TGCGCCAGCATGTTACAGGGCGCCAACCAAGATACGCAGTATTTT CASMLQGANQDTQYF
TRBJ1-1 NA TRBV20-1 NA TGCAGTGCTAGGCAGACGAGGATGAACACTGAAGCTTTCTTT CSARQTRMNTEAFF
TRBJ2-1 few TRBV4-1 NA TGCGCCAGCAGCCAAGCCCCCGGGGGAGAGCAGTTCTTC CASSQAPGGEQFF
TRBJ1-2 NA TRBV5-4 NA TGTGCCAGCAGCTTGGGGCAGGGTGGCTACACCTTC CASSLGQGGYTF